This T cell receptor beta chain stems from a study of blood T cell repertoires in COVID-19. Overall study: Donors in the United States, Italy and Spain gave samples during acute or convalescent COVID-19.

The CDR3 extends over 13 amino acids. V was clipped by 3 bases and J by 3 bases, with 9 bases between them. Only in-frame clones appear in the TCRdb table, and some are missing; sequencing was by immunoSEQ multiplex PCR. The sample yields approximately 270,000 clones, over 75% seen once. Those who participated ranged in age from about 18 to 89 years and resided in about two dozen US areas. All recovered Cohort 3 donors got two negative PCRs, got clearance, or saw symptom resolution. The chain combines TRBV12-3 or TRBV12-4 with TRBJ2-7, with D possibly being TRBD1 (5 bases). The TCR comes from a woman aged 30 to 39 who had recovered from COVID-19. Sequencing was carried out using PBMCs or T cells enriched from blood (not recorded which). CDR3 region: CASSFSGLYEQYF. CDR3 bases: TGTGCCAGCAGTTTCTCAGGGCTCTACGAGCAGTACTTC.